This T cell receptor beta chain was retrieved from a study of blood T cell repertoires in COVID-19. Study information: From the United States, Italy and Spain came samples of acute and convalescent COVID-19. In each case, the material was cDNA or gDNA derived from T cells, B-cell-depleted T cells, or PBMCs.

The study assigned cohorts using participant-reported clinical history. Per the original methods: Quantification of nucleated cells was approximated via reference gene primer amplification. Libraries were prepared by immunoSEQ multiplex PCR; TCRdb keeps only in-frame clonotypes and omits some of them. The V and J calls and clone size were taken over from that table, and D and trimming were inferred from the DNA. The profile shows hundreds of thousands of clones, 70% to 90% of them singletons. The sample taken for sequencing was PBMCs or T cells enriched from blood (not recorded which). The TCR sequence derives from a woman aged 25-40 years who had been exposed to COVID-19.

The CDR3 coding sequence is TGCGCCAGCTCCTACGACAGTTTCTCTGGAAACACCATATATTTT. This sequence encodes CASSYDSFSGNTIYF. V usage is TRBV10-1 and J usage is TRBJ1-3; a possible D gene is TRBD1 (5 bases). V was shortened by 8 bases and J by 0 bases, with 14 bases between the two germline ends. The CDR3 covers 15 residues. Germline V gives CDR1 WNHNN, CDR2 SYGVQD (reference sequence).